The 14 T cell receptor beta chains in this list originate from one sample, sequenced in a study of shared clonotypes between healthy human individuals. Measured with immunoSEQ multiplex PCR; TCRdb has only the in-frame clones, and not every one. The sample lists about 530,000 clones; almost 80% were seen once. The sample consisted of PBMCs. These receptor sequences come from a woman aged 35 to 49 in good health. Some clones in this sample may be carry-over from other donors' samples.

J is TRBJ2-7 and V is TRBV5-4; 9 nucleotides line up with TRBD1. Germline lookup yields CDR1 SGHNT and CDR2 YYREEE (reference sequence). After removal of 4 bases from V and 3 bases from J, the junction contained 8 bases not matched to a gene. CDR3 length equals 15 residues. The CDR3 reads CASSVGQGGVYEQYF. The CDR3 DNA follows: TGTGCCAGCAGCGTGGGACAGGGCGGTGTCTACGAGCAGTACTTC. Full variable domain (outside the CDR3, taken from reference TRBV5-4 and TRBJ2-7): ETGVTQSPTHLIKTRGQQVTLRCSSQSGHNTVSWYQQALGQGPQFIFQYYREEENGRGNFPPRFSGLQFPNYSSELNVNALELDDSALYLCASSVGQGGVYEQYFGPGTRLTVT.

V gene TRBV11-2 combines with J gene TRBJ2-7; TRBD2 matches 9 bases. The CDR3 loop spans 14 amino acids. V lost 5 bases, J lost 2 bases, and 4 bases stayed unmatched. The germline gives CDR1 SGHAT, CDR2 FQNNGV. CDR3 sequence (DNA): TGTGCCAGCAGCCTTCGACTAGCGGCCTACGAGCAGTACTTC. Translating gives CASSLRLAAYEQYF.

This clone was seen a handful of times. CDR3 sequence (DNA): TGCAGCGTTGGAGGAGATAGCAATCAGCCCCAGCATTTT. Amino acids: CSVGGDSNQPQHF. The chain employs TRBV29-1 and TRBJ1-5; D unclear. V lost 4 bases to trimming and J lost 0 bases, with 7 bases between them. CDR1 SQVTM and CDR2 ANQGSEA come from the germline V gene. This CDR3 spans 13 amino acids.

This chain joins TRBV4-1 and TRBJ2-7; 9 bases line up with TRBD2. This CDR3 has 18 amino acids. V was clipped by 0 bases and J by 1 base; unmatched bases: 10. The germline V gene encodes CDR1 MGHRA and CDR2 YSYEKL. The CDR3 region is CASSQDLTLTSGSYEQYF. CDR3 in DNA: TGCGCCAGCAGCCAAGACCTAACTCTGACTAGCGGTTCCTACGAGCAGTACTTC.

V and J are TRBV5-1 and TRBJ2-1; D gene unclear. V was clipped by 1 base and J by 5 bases, with 10 bases between them. The CDR3 has 14 amino acids. The germline gives CDR1 SGHRS, CDR2 YFSETQ. CDR3 nucleotides: TGCGCCAGCAGCTTGATCCCAGGAGACAATGAGCAGTTCTTC. Its translation is CASSLIPGDNEQFF.

J is TRBJ2-5 and V is TRBV7-9; 12 bases match TRBD2. Trimming cost V 1 base and J 11 bases; bases outside gene matches: 5. The CDR3 runs 14 residues. Germline V lookup: CDR1 SEHNR, CDR2 FQNEAQ (reference sequence). The CDR3 DNA sequence: TGTGCCAGCAGCTTAGGAGGACTAGCGGGAACGCAGTACTTC. This encodes CASSLGGLAGTQYF.

V gene TRBV30 combines with J gene TRBJ1-1; 8 bases match TRBD1. The CDR3 runs 12 residues. Germline CDR1 reads GTSNPN; CDR2 reads SVGIG (reference sequence). V shed 8 bases and J 3 bases; nucleotides not matched to a gene: 5. CDR3 sequence: CALDRAYTEAFF. The DNA for the CDR3 is TGTGCCCTGGACAGGGCGTACACTGAAGCTTTCTTT. Full variable domain (remainder filled in from reference TRBV30 and TRBJ1-1): SQTIHQWPATLVQPVGSPLSLECTVEGTSNPNLYWYRQAAGRGLQLLFYSVGIGQISSEVPQNLSASRPQDRQFILSSKKLLLSDSGFYLCALDRAYTEAFFGQGTRLTVV.

J is TRBJ2-7 and V is TRBV7-2; D is uncertain. Deletions cut 1 base from V and 3 bases from J, with 10 bases between. The germline V gene encodes CDR1 SGHTA and CDR2 FQGNSA. This CDR3 comprises 14 residues. The CDR3 loop is CASSLVNGGYEQYF. Here the CDR3 DNA reads TGTGCCAGCAGCTTAGTTAATGGTGGCTACGAGCAGTACTTC.

The chain couples TRBV11-3 to TRBJ2-2; 8 bases match TRBD2. V shed 5 bases, J shed 4 bases, and the junction held 9 bases outside the gene matches. The CDR3 runs 16 residues. Germline V lookup: CDR1 SGHNT, CDR2 YENEEA. This CDR3 reads CASSPTSGLFTGELFF. DNA for the CDR3: TGTGCCAGCAGCCCTACTAGCGGATTGTTCACCGGGGAGCTGTTTTTT.

This clone was found once. The CDR3 DNA reads as TGTGCCAGCAGCGTAGGCCCGGCCGGCAGAGGAAACACCATATATTTT. It translates to CASSVGPAGRGNTIYF. The chain employs TRBV9 and TRBJ1-3; no definite D call. The CDR3 consists of 16 residues. Germline CDR1 SGDLS, CDR2 YYNGEE. The V gene lost 0 bases and the J gene lost 4 bases, with 14 bases spanning the gap.

The chain links TRBV4-2 to TRBJ2-1; 9 nucleotides align to TRBD2. Germline V gene data show CDR1 as LGHNA and CDR2 as YNFKEQ. After removal of 9 bases from V and 4 bases from J, the junction contained 4 bases not matched to a gene. The CDR3 is 13 amino acids. The CDR3 nucleotides are TGTGCCAGTGGCGGGAGGGGATACAATGAGCAGTTCTTC. Translated, it gives CASGGRGYNEQFF.

The chain has TRBV5-1 and TRBJ2-5; D gene uncertain. The length of the CDR3 is 13 residues. The V end lost 4 bases, the J end lost 4 bases, and 11 bases lay between the germline ends. CDR1 and CDR2 (germline): SGHRS, YFSETQ. CDR3 DNA: TGCGCCAGCAGCCTCACGGGTGCAGAGACCCAGTACTTC. Translating it yields CASSLTGAETQYF.

The chain combines TRBV28 with TRBJ1-1; D unresolved. Trimming cost V 2 bases and J 8 bases, with 21 bases left between them. This CDR3 comprises 16 residues. CDR1 MDHEN and CDR2 SYDVKM come from the germline V gene. CDR3 protein: CASSLERWVGSREAFF. The CDR3, as DNA: TGTGCCAGCAGTTTAGAGCGTTGGGTGGGCAGCCGAGAAGCTTTCTTT.

This clone was picked up many times. The chain joins TRBV5-8 to TRBJ2-5; TRBD2 agrees at 8 bases. Germline V CDR1 and CDR2: SGHTS, YDEGEE. V shed 4 bases, J shed 5 bases, and the junction held 7 bases outside the gene matches. The CDR3 consists of 14 residues. CDR3: CASSNGRAGETQYF. The CDR3 DNA reads as TGTGCCAGCAGCAACGGGAGGGCCGGTGAGACCCAGTACTTC.